This T cell receptor (beta chain) was sequenced for a study of blood T cells in healthy people across ages. Together with a sample-barcoded 5' primer, a J-beta primer mix was included in a second PCR lasting about 7 to 11 cycles. Every sample produced at least 2.5 million CDR3-containing paired-end reads. Via MiXCR, TCRdb re-called the 5' RACE reads, giving one row per CDR3 protein. This repertoire shows more than 650,000 distinct CDR3 sequences, approximately 24% found once; its top ten account for 3%. Isolating PBMCs gave at least 6 million of these cells per sample. This CDR3 has 16 amino acids. From germline, CDR1 is MNHNS and CDR2 SASEGT. This clonotype has a handful of counts. The sample also formed part of further work on T cells of mothers and their children.

The receptor was isolated from a boy aged 10-17 years in good health. The sample taken for sequencing was blood. The chain uses TRBV6-1 and TRBJ2-5; the match to TRBD2 covers 7 bases. The J call could be wrong; TRBJ2-7 is a better fit for the DNA end. The CDR3: CASRPSRGVPSYEQYF. The CDR3 DNA is TGTGCCAGCAGGCCCTCTCGGGGGGTCCCATCCTACGAGCAGTACTTC.